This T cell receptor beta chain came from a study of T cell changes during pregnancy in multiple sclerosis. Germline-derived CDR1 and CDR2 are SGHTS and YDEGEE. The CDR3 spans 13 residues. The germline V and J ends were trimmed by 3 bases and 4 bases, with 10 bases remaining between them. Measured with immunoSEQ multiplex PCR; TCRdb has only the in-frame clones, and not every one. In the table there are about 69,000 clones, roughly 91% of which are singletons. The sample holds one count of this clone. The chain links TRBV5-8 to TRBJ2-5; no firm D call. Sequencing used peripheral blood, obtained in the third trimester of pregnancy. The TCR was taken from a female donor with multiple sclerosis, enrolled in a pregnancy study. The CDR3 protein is CASSSPPGETQYF. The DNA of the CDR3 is TGTGCCAGCAGCTCGCCCCCCGGAGAGACCCAGTACTTC.